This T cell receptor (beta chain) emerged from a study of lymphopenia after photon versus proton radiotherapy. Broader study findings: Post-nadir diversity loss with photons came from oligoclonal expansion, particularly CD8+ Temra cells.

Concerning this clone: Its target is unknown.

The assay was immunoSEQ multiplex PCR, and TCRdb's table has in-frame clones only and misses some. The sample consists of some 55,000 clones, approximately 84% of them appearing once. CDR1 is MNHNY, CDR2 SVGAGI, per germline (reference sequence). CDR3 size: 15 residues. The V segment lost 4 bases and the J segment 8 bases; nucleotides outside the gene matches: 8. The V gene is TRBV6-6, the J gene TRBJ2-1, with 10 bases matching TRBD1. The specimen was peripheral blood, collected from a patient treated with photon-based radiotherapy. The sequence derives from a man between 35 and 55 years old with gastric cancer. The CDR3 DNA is TGTGCCAGCAGTTCCGGGACAGGGGCAGGGGATGAGCAGTTCTTC. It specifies CASSSGTGAGDEQFF.